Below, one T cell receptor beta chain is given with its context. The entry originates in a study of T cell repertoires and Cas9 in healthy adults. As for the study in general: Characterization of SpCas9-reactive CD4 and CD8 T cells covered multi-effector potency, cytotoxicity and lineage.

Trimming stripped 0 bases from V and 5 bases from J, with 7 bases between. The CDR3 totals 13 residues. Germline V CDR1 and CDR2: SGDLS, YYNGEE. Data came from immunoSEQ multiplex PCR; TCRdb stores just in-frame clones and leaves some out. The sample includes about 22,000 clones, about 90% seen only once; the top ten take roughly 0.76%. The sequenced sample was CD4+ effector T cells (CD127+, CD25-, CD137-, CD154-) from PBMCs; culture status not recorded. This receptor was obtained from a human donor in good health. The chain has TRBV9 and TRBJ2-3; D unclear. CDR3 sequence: CASSVASLDTQYF. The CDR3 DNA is TGTGCCAGCAGCGTAGCCTCCTTAGATACGCAGTATTTT.